Listed here is a single TCR beta chain. It was RNA transcripts that yielded the amplified TCR beta CDR3 regions. Using the HTBI primer set, a first-round RT-PCR was run on the TCR CDR3. TCRdb re-derived calls from the multiplex PCR reads in MiXCR, one entry per CDR3 protein. The sample holds 550,000 to 800,000 distinct CDR3 sequences, 15% to 20% seen once. The germline CDR1 and CDR2 sequences are KGHDR and SFDVKD. V dropped 1 base and J dropped 3 bases, with 5 bases sitting between them. This CDR3 comprises 14 residues. The data originate from a study of T cells in Graves' hyperthyroidism and ophthalmopathy.

Sequencing input: blood. V is TRBV24-1 and J is TRBJ2-2; the D is unclear. The TCR sequence derives from a man aged 18 to 35 with Graves' hyperthyroidism. This CDR3 is CATSDLWDTGELFF. CDR3 sequence (DNA): TGTGCCACCAGTGATTTATGGGACACCGGGGAGCTGTTTTTT.